This TCR beta chain was profiled in a study of radiotherapy plus CTLA-4 blockade in lung cancer. Profiled with immunoSEQ multiplex PCR; TCRdb holds only in-frame clones, not every one. The sample includes fewer than 45,000 clones, roughly 72% of them seen just once. This clone was detected only once. The sample in question was peripheral blood, obtained from a patient treated with radiotherapy plus ipilimumab. The receptor's source is a human donor with non-small cell lung cancer who had stable disease on radiotherapy plus ipilimumab.

The chain's CDR3 is CASSTPGWRQPQHF. The CDR3 bases are TGTGCCAGCAGCACGCCCGGGTGGAGGCAGCCCCAGCATTTT. This sequence joins TRBV5-8 and TRBJ1-5; D not certain. Germline CDR1 reads SGHTS; CDR2 reads YDEGEE. Trimming pared 4 bases from V and 7 bases from J, leaving 15 bases between. The CDR3 runs to 14 residues.